The 29 T cell receptor beta chains below were found in one sample sequenced in a study of human T cells and chemical hapten exposure. The time point is: patch test 1, 2 weeks after DPC sensitization. Described treatment: therapeutic diphenylcyclopropenone sensitization with weekly scalp DPC. TCRdb ran MiXCR on the RACE reads and lists one entry per CDR3 protein. The sample gives approximately 71,000 distinct CDR3 sequences, 7.5% to 10% of which show up once; approximately 3% is in the top ten. Specimen: whole blood, collected in connection with sensitization to the hapten diphenylcyclopropenone (DPC). Source of these receptors: a woman aged 40 to 50 with alopecia areata. Some clones in this sample may be carry-over from other donors' samples.

This clonotype came up many times. The rearrangement uses TRBV6-6 and TRBJ2-5; TRBD1 aligns across 7 bases. The CDR3 sequence is 14 residues long. Per the germline V gene, CDR1 is MNHNY and CDR2 is SVGAGI (reference sequence). V was pared by 2 bases and J by 5 bases, with 5 bases of the junction left unmatched. The CDR3 sequence: CASSYPRQGETQYF. The CDR3 coding sequence is TGTGCCAGCAGTTACCCCCGACAGGGTGAGACCCAGTACTTC.

Concerning this clonotype: This may be a read error, as it is one base from a much larger clone. The chain is built from TRBV7-2 and TRBJ1-2, with TRBD1 matching 7 bases. In germline, CDR1 is SGHTA, CDR2 FQGNSA. The CDR3 has 15 amino acids. J lost 0 bases, V lost 5 bases, and 6 bases had no gene match. The CDR3 is CASSGRDRPNYGYTF. The CDR3 bases are TGTGCCAGCAGCGGGCGGGACAGACCTAACTATGGCTACACCTTC.

The rearrangement joins TRBV20-1 to TRBJ2-1; D call uncertain. CDR3 length: 12 amino acids. Per the germline V gene, CDR1 is DFQATT and CDR2 is SNEGSKA (reference sequence). Trimming removed 1 base at V and 4 bases at J, with 5 bases between. CDR3: CSARVVYNEQFF. CDR3 in DNA: TGCAGTGCTAGAGTCGTGTACAATGAGCAGTTCTTC.

Comment on this clonotype: This may be a read error: a much more frequent sequence differs by one nucleotide. The chain combines TRBV12-3 or TRBV12-4 with TRBJ1-4; D is possibly TRBD1 (6 bases). The CDR3 has 17 amino acids. The CDR3, as DNA: TGTGCCAGCAGTTTAAGGGGCTGGGGGCGCAGTAATCAAAAACTGTTTTTT. The encoded protein is CASSLRGWGRSNQKLFF.

This clonotype was seen many times. An end of the junction differs from the germline gene, which may be a read error. V gene TRBV7-9 combines with J gene TRBJ1-2; no firm D call. The CDR3 length is 12 residues. Germline V gene sequence: CDR1 SEHNR, CDR2 FQNEAQ (reference sequence). CDR3 in amino acids: CASSLPGQSGSF. CDR3 in DNA: TGTGCCAGCAGCTTACCCGGGCAGTCGGGATCCTTC. Supplemented by reference TRBV7-9 and TRBJ1-2, the full variable domain reads DTGVSQNPRHKITKRGQNVTFRCDPISEHNRLYWYRQTLGQGPEFLTYFQNEAQLEKSRLLSDRFSAERPKGSFSTLEIQRTEQGDSAMYLCASSLPGQSGSFGSGTRLTVV.

This clonotype was recorded a few times. The V gene is TRBV7-9, the J gene TRBJ2-7, with D possibly being TRBD1 or TRBD2 (5 bases each). Germline assignment: CDR1 SEHNR and CDR2 FQNEAQ (reference sequence). Trimming cost V 5 bases and J 1 base, with 12 bases left between them. This CDR3 contains 14 residues. The CDR3 is CASSPGTLSYEQYF. The DNA for the CDR3 is TGTGCCAGCAGCCCCGGGACCTTATCCTACGAGCAGTACTTC.

The J gene is TRBJ2-2, the V gene TRBV9, with D perhaps assigned TRBD1 or TRBD2 (5 bases each). Germline CDR1 is SGDLS and CDR2 is YYNGEE. This CDR3 comprises 14 residues. V gave up 0 bases and J gave up 5 bases, with 8 bases separating them. CDR3 in DNA: TGTGCCAGCAGCGTAGAGGGGACGACCGGGGAGCTGTTTTTT. Translation gives CASSVEGTTGELFF.

This clonotype was seen only a few times. The chain has TRBV29-1 and TRBJ2-7; 10 nucleotides agree with TRBD1. V dropped 7 bases and J dropped 0; count of bases not matched to a gene: 3. From germline, CDR1 is SQVTM and CDR2 ANQGSEA. The CDR3 extends over 13 amino acids. The DNA of the CDR3 is TGCAGCGCTGGGACAGGGGTCTCCTACGAGCAGTACTTC. Translation gives CSAGTGVSYEQYF.

The chain couples TRBV7-2 to TRBJ2-7; no firm D call. CDR3 length: 17 residues. Trimming shortened V by 0 bases and J by 0 bases, and 15 bases separated the two germline ends. CDR1 is SGHTA, CDR2 FQGNSA, per germline. The chain's CDR3 is CASSLATLLARSYEQYF. In DNA, the CDR3 is TGTGCCAGCAGCTTAGCCACCCTCTTGGCCCGCTCCTACGAGCAGTACTTC.

To note about this clonotype: The junction differs from germline at one of its ends, possibly a read error. The V call is TRBV14, the J call TRBJ2-1; D unclear. Germline loops: CDR1 SGHDN, CDR2 FVKESK. This CDR3 has 14 amino acids. CDR3 nucleotides: TGTGCCAACAGCCAAGAAAGGTTTATGGATGAGCAGTTCTTC. Its translation: CANSQERFMDEQFF.

This clonotype came up a few times. The rearrangement links TRBV3-1 to TRBJ1-1; TRBD1 aligns across 7 bases. The CDR3 is made up of 14 amino acids. V shed 3 bases, J shed 1 base, and the junction held 2 bases outside the gene matches. Germline-derived CDR1 and CDR2 are LGHDT and YNNKEL (reference sequence). CDR3 in DNA: TGTGCCAGCAGCCAGGGACAGCAGAACACTGAAGCTTTCTTT. This encodes CASSQGQQNTEAFF.

The CDR3 DNA reads as TGTGCCAGCAGCTTAGGCCGACAGGGGTTTAGCGCCGGGGAGCTGTTTTTT. It yields the protein CASSLGRQGFSAGELFF. The chain joins TRBV7-2 to TRBJ2-2, with 8 bases fitting TRBD1. Trimming took 1 base from V and 6 from J; bases not matched to a gene: 10. CDR1 is SGHTA and CDR2 is FQGNSA in the germline V gene. The CDR3 covers 17 residues.

This clonotype showed up just a few times. V gene TRBV5-5 combines with J gene TRBJ2-3, with D possibly being TRBD1 (6 bases). The CDR3 runs to 14 residues. Germline-derived CDR1 and CDR2 are SGHKS and YYEKEE (reference sequence). V was pared by 4 bases and J by 5 bases, with 14 bases between. The CDR3 DNA is TGTGCCAGCAGCGATGGACAGTCTGGAGATACGCAGTATTTT. Translating it yields CASSDGQSGDTQYF.

The gene calls are TRBV14 and TRBJ2-4, with D perhaps given as TRBD1 or TRBD2 (5 bases each). The germline V and J ends were trimmed by 2 bases and 0 bases, with 14 bases remaining between them. CDR1 SGHDN and CDR2 FVKESK come from the germline V gene. The CDR3 is 17 residues long. CDR3 in DNA: TGTGCCAGCAGCCAAACTGGGGGATACATAGCCAAAAACATTCAGTACTTC. Amino acid sequence: CASSQTGGYIAKNIQYF.

This clonotype has a count of ten or more. J is TRBJ1-5 and V is TRBV20-1, with D possibly being TRBD1 (5 bases). V shed 4 bases and J shed 4 bases, with 17 bases lying between them. The CDR3 consists of 15 residues. Germline CDR1 is DFQATT and CDR2 is SNEGSKA (reference sequence). Written as DNA, the CDR3 is TGCAGTGCTATTTCCGGGACGGACCGTAATCAGCCCCAGCATTTT. As protein: CSAISGTDRNQPQHF.

The CDR3 protein is CASSLAPTIEQYF. The CDR3 DNA reads TGTGCCAGCAGCTTAGCGCCGACCATCGAGCAGTACTTC. The V and J genes are TRBV7-9 and TRBJ2-7; D ambiguous. Trimming left V 0 bases short and J 6 bases short, with 9 bases between. Germline values: CDR1 SEHNR, CDR2 FQNEAQ (reference sequence). The CDR3 has 13 amino acids.

This clonotype was seen many times. The rearrangement joins TRBV12-3 or TRBV12-4 to TRBJ1-1; tentative D call: TRBD1 (5 bases). The CDR3 has 12 residues. The V end lost 5 bases, the J end lost 7 bases, and 11 bases lay between the germline ends. The DNA for the CDR3 is TGTGCCAGCAGTCCCGGGGGGGTTGAAGCTTTCTTT. It translates to CASSPGGVEAFF.

The chain couples TRBV9 to TRBJ2-5; D possibly corresponds to TRBD1 (6 bases). The V end lost 2 bases, the J end lost 0 bases, and 11 bases lay between the germline ends. The CDR3 is 15 amino acids. CDR1 and CDR2 (germline): SGDLS, YYNGEE. Written as DNA, the CDR3 is TGTGCCAGCAGCGTTGGGGGCCCCTACCAAGAGACCCAGTACTTC. Amino acids: CASSVGGPYQETQYF. The full variable domain, its missing parts supplied by reference TRBV9 and TRBJ2-5, is DSGVTQTPKHLITATGQRVTLRCSPRSGDLSVYWYQQSLDQGLQFLIQYYNGEERAKGNILERFSAQQFPDLHSELNLSSLELGDSALYFCASSVGGPYQETQYFGPGTRLLVL.

This clonotype was picked up many times. The V call is TRBV7-9, the J call TRBJ2-5, with D hard to call. Trimming cost V 5 bases and J 5 bases, with 6 bases left between them. CDR1 and CDR2 (germline): SEHNR, FQNEAQ (reference sequence). CDR3 length: 11 amino acids. The CDR3 protein is CASSQRETQYF. CDR3 sequence (DNA): TGTGCCAGCAGCCAAAGGGAGACCCAGTACTTC.

Many counts were recorded for this clonotype. The chain carries TRBV19 and TRBJ1-5; TRBD1 is a possible D gene (6 bases). The V gene lost 6 bases and the J gene lost 3 bases, with 18 bases spanning the gap. CDR1 and CDR2 (germline): LNHDA, SQIVND (reference sequence). The CDR3 consists of 16 residues. The CDR3 region has the DNA TGTGCCAGTAGACCAACAGGGTTCGGGGACAATCAGCCCCAGCATTTT. This translates into CASRPTGFGDNQPQHF.

This clonotype was observed at least ten times. The rearrangement joins TRBV6-2 or TRBV6-3 to TRBJ2-7, with D possibly being TRBD1 or TRBD2 (5 bases each). Between the trimmed V and J ends, which lost 6 bases and 10 bases, there was a span of 16 bases. Germline CDR1 and CDR2: MNHEY and SVGEGT. CDR3 size: 12 residues. The chain's CDR3 is CASSPPGLQQYF. CDR3 coding DNA: TGTGCCAGCAGCCCTCCGGGGCTCCAACAGTACTTC.

There are many counts of this clonotype. The chain employs TRBV6-2 or TRBV6-3 and TRBJ1-1, with D perhaps matching TRBD1 (5 bases). Deletions cut 5 bases from V and 5 bases from J, with 21 bases between. Per the germline V gene, CDR1 is MNHEY and CDR2 is SVGEGT. This CDR3 is 16 amino acids long. DNA for the CDR3: TGTGCCAGCAGTCCTGGGAAACACGGGGGTTGGACTGAAGCTTTCTTT. It encodes CASSPGKHGGWTEAFF.

The table lists this clonotype with a few counts. Germline is not matched at one junction end, which may reflect a read error. The CDR3: CASSRGDENTEVFF. The DNA for the CDR3 is TGTGCCAGCAGCAGAGGGGATGAGAACACTGAAGTTTTCTTT. V is TRBV11-2 and J is TRBJ1-1; a possible D gene is TRBD1 (5 bases). Per the germline V gene, CDR1 is SGHAT and CDR2 is FQNNGV. The CDR3 sequence is 14 residues long.

This clonotype was recorded a few times. J is TRBJ1-1 and V is TRBV6-6, with 7 bases identical to TRBD1. Germline-derived CDR1 and CDR2 are MNHNY and SVGAGI (reference sequence). The CDR3 runs 14 residues. The V gene end was trimmed by 6 bases and the J gene end by 5 bases; junction bases not matched to a gene: 9. CDR3 protein: CASRPPGGLTEAFF. The CDR3 DNA sequence: TGTGCCAGCAGACCACCAGGGGGTCTAACTGAAGCTTTCTTT.

In this sample, this clonotype turned up a few times. The CDR3 DNA follows: TGTGCCAGCAGTTTAGGCGGGATGGGGACGGAGCCGTTTTTT. This gives the protein CASSLGGMGTEPFF. The chain uses TRBV12-3 or TRBV12-4 and TRBJ1-4, with a possible D match to TRBD1 (5 bases). Trimming pared 1 base from V and 16 bases from J, leaving 19 bases between. This CDR3 is built from 14 residues.

This clonotype showed up just once. This may be a read error: a much more frequent sequence differs by one nucleotide. CDR3 sequence (DNA): TGCGACAGCAGCTTGGCCAAAGCAGGGGTCAATTTAGGGGGTGAGCAGTTCTTC. It specifies CDSSLAKAGVNLGGEQFF. The rearrangement links TRBV5-1 to TRBJ2-1; D is perhaps TRBD1 (6 bases). Germline V gene lookup returns CDR1 SGHRS and CDR2 YFSETQ. This CDR3 spans 18 amino acids.

To note about this clonotype: A much larger clone differs from this one at a single base, so this may be a read error. The CDR3 DNA follows: TGTGCCAGCAGCGGAATAGCGGGGGCCACCACAGATGCGCAGTATTTT. This encodes CASSGIAGATTDAQYF. The chain employs TRBV7-2 and TRBJ2-3; TRBD2 aligns across 9 bases. CDR1 and CDR2 (germline): SGHTA, FQGNSA. The CDR3 is 16 amino acids.

There are many counts of this clonotype. This chain links TRBV15 with TRBJ2-1, with a tentative D call TRBD1 (6 bases). CDR1 and CDR2 (germline): LNHNV, YYDKDF (reference sequence). This CDR3 has 13 residues. The V end was cut by 2 bases, the J end by 15 bases, with 17 bases between. The CDR3 sequence: CATSRSRGTGRFF. In DNA form, the CDR3 reads TGTGCCACCAGCAGAAGCAGGGGTACAGGCAGGTTCTTC.

This clonotype showed up many times. V is TRBV19 and J is TRBJ1-5; D is unresolved. The germline CDR1 and CDR2 sequences are LNHDA and SQIVND (reference sequence). The CDR3 sequence is 15 residues long. V lost 7 bases to trimming and J lost 0 bases, with 13 bases between them. Here the CDR3 reads CASTALGVSNQPQHF. The CDR3 DNA follows: TGTGCCAGTACCGCACTTGGAGTTAGCAATCAGCCCCAGCATTTT.